Each of the 26 T cell receptor beta chains below was sequenced from the same sample in a study of Ad26.COV2.S vaccination and SARS-CoV-2 variants. As to treatment: 19 received Ad26.COV2.S at low or high dose, single or two shots; about 5 received placebo; per-sample allocation not given. The investigators took samples on day 63 after the first vaccine or placebo injection. Produced via immunoSEQ multiplex PCR; TCRdb's table is partial and in-frame only. In the table there are about 400,000 clones, 83% of which are singletons. Sequenced here: peripheral blood, sampled in a trial of Ad26.COV2.S vaccine versus placebo. The receptors here all came from a person aged 18-65 years who received the Ad26.COV2.S COVID-19 vaccine or a placebo.

The chain carries TRBV2 and TRBJ2-3, with 9 bases matching TRBD2. Germline CDR1 and CDR2: SNHLY and FYNNEI. The CDR3 length is 17 residues. Unmatched junction bases numbered 17, after V lost 10 bases and J lost 3 bases. The CDR3 here is CATSSLVGSGGTDTQYF. The CDR3 DNA reads TGTGCCACCTCCTCTCTTGTAGGTAGCGGGGGAACAGATACGCAGTATTTT. Full variable domain (missing parts from reference TRBV2 and TRBJ2-3): EPEVTQTPSHQVTQMGQEVILRCVPISNHLYFYWYRQILGQKVEFLVSFYNNEISEKSEIFDDQFSVERPDGSNFTLKIRSTKLEDSAMYFCATSSLVGSGGTDTQYFGPGTRLTVL.

The V and J genes are TRBV27 and TRBJ2-2; the D call may be TRBD1 or TRBD2 (5 bases each). This CDR3 has 18 residues. CDR1 is MNHEY, CDR2 SMNVEV, per germline (reference sequence). The V gene lost 4 bases and the J gene lost 0 bases, with 18 bases spanning the gap. CDR3 amino acids: CASSYSRWDAANTGELFF. CDR3 sequence (DNA): TGTGCCAGCAGTTACTCCAGATGGGACGCGGCGAACACCGGGGAGCTGTTTTTT.

The rearrangement uses TRBV19 and TRBJ1-1; D may be TRBD1 (6 bases). The V and J ends lost 2 bases and 3 bases respectively, with 13 bases between them. Germline CDR1 and CDR2: LNHDA and SQIVND (reference sequence). The CDR3 length is 15 residues. CDR3 coding DNA: TGTGCCAGTAGTATATTAGGGGAGGGGGACACTGAAGCTTTCTTT. It encodes CASSILGEGDTEAFF.

The CDR3 is CASSLVNTQYF. CDR3 nucleotides: TGTGCCAGCAGCCTTGTCAATACGCAGTATTTT. V usage is TRBV7-9 and J usage is TRBJ2-3; unclear D gene. V dropped 5 bases and J dropped 7 bases, with 7 bases sitting between them. The CDR3 consists of 11 residues. Germline assignment: CDR1 SEHNR and CDR2 FQNEAQ (reference sequence).

This clone was found once. The chain links TRBV6-5 to TRBJ2-1, with unresolved D. The CDR3 loop spans 14 amino acids. Trimming removed 5 bases at V and 8 bases at J, with 16 bases between. The germline gives CDR1 MNHEY, CDR2 SVGAGI. Here the CDR3 reads CASSPPLDNHEQFF. CDR3 sequence (DNA): TGTGCCAGCAGTCCCCCGCTGGATAACCATGAGCAGTTCTTC.

V gene TRBV19 combines with J gene TRBJ2-1; TRBD2 agrees at 7 bases. Germline trimming cut 4 bases from V and 4 bases from J; bases unmatched to any gene: 4. The length of the CDR3 is 14 residues. Looked up from germline, CDR1 is LNHDA and CDR2 is SQIVND (reference sequence). This chain's CDR3 is CASSNSGRYNEQFF. The CDR3 DNA sequence: TGTGCCAGTAGTAATAGCGGGCGATACAATGAGCAGTTCTTC.

CDR3 in amino acids: CASSYGGVNQPQHF. DNA for the CDR3: TGTGCCAGCAGTTACGGAGGGGTCAATCAGCCCCAGCATTTT. This rearrangement joins TRBV6-5 to TRBJ1-5, with a possible D match to TRBD1 (5 bases). CDR1 MNHEY and CDR2 SVGAGI come from the germline V gene. Trimming removed 2 bases from V and 3 bases from J, with 8 bases in between. CDR3 length: 14 residues.

This clone occurred a few times. This rearrangement joins TRBV4-1 to TRBJ1-6; no clear D. Germline-derived CDR1 and CDR2 are MGHRA and YSYEKL. The CDR3 is 19 residues long. V shed 5 bases and J shed 6 bases, with 26 bases lying between them. CDR3: CASSLPLRGPSGANSPLHF. The CDR3 nucleotides read TGCGCCAGCAGCTTACCCTTACGCGGTCCATCGGGAGCTAATTCACCCCTCCACTTT.

This clone was seen a few times. The V and J genes are TRBV6-5 and TRBJ1-6; a possible D gene is TRBD1 (5 bases). V lost 4 bases and J 10 bases, leaving 14 bases between the germline ends. CDR3 size: 14 residues. CDR1 and CDR2 from the germline V gene are MNHEY and SVGAGI. The CDR3: CASSWGPGVSPLHF. DNA of the CDR3: TGTGCCAGCAGTTGGGGACCGGGGGTATCACCCCTCCACTTT.

The genes are TRBV15 and TRBJ2-7; D uncertain. Germline V gene lookup returns CDR1 LNHNV and CDR2 YYDKDF (reference sequence). There are 15 residues in the CDR3. V shed 0 bases and J shed 2 bases, with 11 bases lying between them. CDR3 sequence: CATSREKGQAYEQYF. Here the CDR3 DNA reads TGTGCCACCAGCAGAGAAAAAGGGCAGGCCTACGAGCAGTACTTC.

This rearrangement joins TRBV4-1 to TRBJ2-1; 7 bases match TRBD1. The germline V gene encodes CDR1 MGHRA and CDR2 YSYEKL. The length of the CDR3 is 17 residues. V lost 1 base to trimming and J lost 0 bases; unmatched junction nucleotides: 6. The CDR3 DNA reads TGCGCCAGCAGCCAAGGTGGACAGGCTAGCTCCTACAATGAGCAGTTCTTC. Protein product: CASSQGGQASSYNEQFF.

This chain connects TRBV5-1 to TRBJ1-2; 7 bases map to TRBD1. CDR1 is SGHRS and CDR2 is YFSETQ in the germline V gene. V lost 0 bases and J lost 5; bases outside the gene matches: 10. This CDR3 spans 16 amino acids. The CDR3 sequence: CASSLVRQGGGYGYTF. As DNA, the CDR3 is TGCGCCAGCAGCTTGGTTCGACAGGGAGGTGGGTATGGCTACACCTTC.

This clone turned up a few times. The chain couples TRBV7-9 to TRBJ1-2; possibly TRBD1 for D (6 bases). Germline CDR1 reads SEHNR; CDR2 reads FQNEAQ (reference sequence). Trimming took off 5 bases at V and 4 bases at J, with 17 bases between the two ends. The CDR3 covers 15 residues. CDR3 loop: CASSPRGGGSYGYTF. CDR3 nucleotides: TGTGCCAGCAGCCCCCGAGGGGGTGGGTCCTATGGCTACACCTTC.

The rearrangement uses TRBV3-1 (or the pseudogene TRBV3-2) and TRBJ2-7, with TRBD2 matching 7 bases. V shed 5 bases and J 7 bases; nucleotides not matched to a gene: 14. The germline V gene has CDR1 LGHDT and CDR2 YNNKEL (reference sequence). This CDR3 is 15 amino acids long. CDR3 protein: CASSTQRETRREQYF. The CDR3 DNA reads as TGTGCCAGCAGCACCCAGCGGGAAACACGGAGGGAGCAGTACTTC.

This clone was detected ten times or more. V gene TRBV2 combines with J gene TRBJ1-6; weak D call: TRBD1 (5 bases). Deletions cut 4 bases from V and 8 bases from J, with 9 bases between. Germline V lookup: CDR1 SNHLY, CDR2 FYNNEI. This CDR3 has 13 amino acids. CDR3 nucleotide sequence: TGTGCCAGCAGTGCCAGGGAGGATTCACCCCTCCACTTT. Protein product: CASSAREDSPLHF.

The V call is TRBV18, the J call TRBJ2-2, with TRBD1 matching 7 bases. CDR1 KGHSH and CDR2 LQKENI come from the germline V gene. J gave up 6 bases and V 4 bases, and 5 bases lay outside the gene matches. The CDR3 runs to 14 residues. CDR3: CASSRGGLAGELFF. In DNA, the CDR3 is TGTGCCAGCTCACGAGGGGGCCTAGCCGGGGAGCTGTTTTTT. The full variable domain, its missing parts supplied by reference TRBV18 and TRBJ2-2, is NAGVMQNPRHLVRRRGQEARLRCSPMKGHSHVYWYRQLPEEGLKFMVYLQKENIIDESGMPKERFSAEFPKEGPSILRIQQVVRGDSAAYFCASSRGGLAGELFFGEGSRLTVL.

V usage is TRBV2 and J usage is TRBJ1-2; D call uncertain. The CDR3 runs to 12 residues. In germline, CDR1 is SNHLY, CDR2 FYNNEI. CDR3 nucleotide sequence: TGTGCGAGCGGAGACGGAAACTATGGCTACACCTTC. This sequence encodes CASGDGNYGYTF.

The chain carries TRBV19 and TRBJ2-1; D is perhaps TRBD1 or TRBD2 (5 bases each). CDR1 and CDR2 (germline): LNHDA, SQIVND (reference sequence). The CDR3 is made up of 14 amino acids. Trimming removed 5 bases at V and 8 bases at J, with 16 bases between. The CDR3 bases are TGTGCCAGTAGTTGGGACCAAATCGTCGATGAGCAGTTCTTC. Translating it yields CASSWDQIVDEQFF.

The chain couples TRBV9 to TRBJ2-7; perhaps D is TRBD1 or TRBD2 (5 bases each). V was shortened by 1 base and J by 3 bases, with 14 bases between the two germline ends. Per the germline V gene, CDR1 is SGDLS and CDR2 is YYNGEE. The CDR3 consists of 15 residues. CDR3: CASSVMGTDNYEQYF. The CDR3 region has the DNA TGTGCCAGCAGCGTAATGGGGACGGATAACTACGAGCAGTACTTC.

The chain is built from TRBV3-1 (or the pseudogene TRBV3-2) and TRBJ1-5, with D hard to call. CDR1 and CDR2 (germline): LGHDT, YNNKEL (reference sequence). The CDR3 extends over 13 amino acids. With 2 bases removed from V and 7 bases from J, the gap between germline ends came to 9 bases. Here the CDR3 DNA reads TGTGCCAGCAGCCAATCCGCCTGGCAGCCCCAGCATTTT. Protein sequence: CASSQSAWQPQHF.

The V gene is TRBV9, the J gene TRBJ2-5; 7 bases align to TRBD2. This CDR3 is built from 15 residues. Germline CDR1 SGDLS, CDR2 YYNGEE. The J segment lost 2 bases and the V segment lost 6 bases, leaving 10 bases of the junction unmatched. The CDR3 sequence: CASTKLGRAQETQYF. CDR3 sequence (DNA): TGTGCCAGCACCAAATTGGGGAGGGCACAAGAGACCCAGTACTTC.

This chain links TRBV7-9 with TRBJ1-4, with 8 positions matching TRBD1. Per germline, CDR1 SEHNR and CDR2 FQNEAQ (reference sequence). The CDR3 contains 18 residues. Trimming cost V 3 bases and J 2 bases; bases outside gene matches: 11. The CDR3 loop is CASSLGGRGRGTNEKLFF. CDR3 in DNA: TGTGCCAGCAGCTTGGGAGGCAGGGGGCGCGGCACTAATGAAAAACTGTTTTTT.

This clone was counted once. V usage is TRBV4-1 and J usage is TRBJ2-7, with TRBD1 matching 8 bases. CDR1 and CDR2 (germline): MGHRA, YSYEKL. This CDR3 is 13 amino acids long. J was trimmed by 4 bases and V by 3 bases; bases with no gene match: 2. The chain's CDR3 is CASSHRQGYEQYF. The CDR3 bases are TGCGCCAGCAGCCATCGACAGGGGTACGAGCAGTACTTC.

Notes on this clone: The sample holds other DNA sequences that translate to the same CDR3. V usage is TRBV2 and J usage is TRBJ2-3; the D gene is possibly TRBD2 (7 bases). V dropped 4 bases and J dropped 3 bases, with 14 bases sitting between them. This CDR3 comprises 15 residues. The germline V gene has CDR1 SNHLY and CDR2 FYNNEI. The CDR3 nucleotides are TGTGCCAGCAGTGGGAGGGGGGGGATAACAGATACGCAGTATTTT. Translating gives CASSGRGGITDTQYF.

Here the CDR3 reads CASSYGWTESLYGYTF. CDR3 sequence (DNA): TGTGCCAGCAGCTATGGATGGACGGAGTCCCTCTATGGCTACACCTTC. The J gene is TRBJ1-2, the V gene TRBV7-9; D gene unclear. This CDR3 is 16 amino acids long. Germline V lookup: CDR1 SEHNR, CDR2 FQNEAQ (reference sequence). The ends were cut back, 4 bases at V and 4 bases at J, with 19 bases in the middle.

This clone came up once. The chain couples TRBV18 to TRBJ1-4; TRBD1 is a possible D gene (6 bases). CDR3 length equals 16 residues. Looked up from germline, CDR1 is KGHSH and CDR2 is LQKENI. Trimming removed 4 bases from V and 0 bases from J, with 12 bases in between. CDR3 region: CASSLDRLATNEKLFF. The CDR3 nucleotides are TGTGCCAGCTCACTGGACAGACTTGCAACTAATGAAAAACTGTTTTTT. Together with reference TRBV18 and TRBJ1-4, the CDR3 gives the full variable domain: NAGVMQNPRHLVRRRGQEARLRCSPMKGHSHVYWYRQLPEEGLKFMVYLQKENIIDESGMPKERFSAEFPKEGPSILRIQQVVRGDSAAYFCASSLDRLATNEKLFFGSGTQLSVL.